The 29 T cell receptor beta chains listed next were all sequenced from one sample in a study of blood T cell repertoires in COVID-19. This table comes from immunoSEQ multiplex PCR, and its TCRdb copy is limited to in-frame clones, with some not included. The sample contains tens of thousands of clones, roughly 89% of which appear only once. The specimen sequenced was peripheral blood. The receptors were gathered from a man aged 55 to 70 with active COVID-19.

This CDR3 is CSGGTDTEAFF. The CDR3 nucleotides read TGCAGCGGAGGGACAGACACTGAAGCTTTCTTT. V usage is TRBV29-1 and J usage is TRBJ1-1, with TRBD1 matching over 7 bases. This CDR3 spans 11 amino acids. Trimming removed 7 bases from V and 3 bases from J; junction bases left unmatched: 2. Germline-derived CDR1 and CDR2 are SQVTM and ANQGSEA.

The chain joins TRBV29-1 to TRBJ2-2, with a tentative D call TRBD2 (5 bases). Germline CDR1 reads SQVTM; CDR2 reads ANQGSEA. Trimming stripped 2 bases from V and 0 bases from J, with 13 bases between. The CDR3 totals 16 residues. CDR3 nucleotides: TGCAGCGTTGAAATGTTCGGGAAATCGAACACCGGGGAGCTGTTTTTT. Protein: CSVEMFGKSNTGELFF.

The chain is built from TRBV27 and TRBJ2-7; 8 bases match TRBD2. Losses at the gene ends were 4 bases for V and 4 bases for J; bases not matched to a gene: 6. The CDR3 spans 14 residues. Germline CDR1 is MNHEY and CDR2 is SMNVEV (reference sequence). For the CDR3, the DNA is TGTGCCAGCAGTTCGGGGACTAGGGGTTACGAGCAGTACTTC. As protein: CASSSGTRGYEQYF.

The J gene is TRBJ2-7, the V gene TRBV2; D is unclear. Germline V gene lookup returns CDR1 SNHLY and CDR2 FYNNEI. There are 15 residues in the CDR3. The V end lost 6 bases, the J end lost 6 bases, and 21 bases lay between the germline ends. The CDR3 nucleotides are TGTGCCAGCAGCCCGTCGGTGGTGACTGACGGCGAGCAGTACTTC. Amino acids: CASSPSVVTDGEQYF. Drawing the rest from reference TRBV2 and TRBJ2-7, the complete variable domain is EPEVTQTPSHQVTQMGQEVILRCVPISNHLYFYWYRQILGQKVEFLVSFYNNEISEKSEIFDDQFSVERPDGSNFTLKIRSTKLEDSAMYFCASSPSVVTDGEQYFGPGTRLTVT.

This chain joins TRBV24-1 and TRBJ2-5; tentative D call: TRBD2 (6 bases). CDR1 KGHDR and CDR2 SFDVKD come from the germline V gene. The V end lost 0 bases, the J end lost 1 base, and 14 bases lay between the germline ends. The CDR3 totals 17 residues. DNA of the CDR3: TGTGCCACCAGTGATTTGACGCGGGACGGGGGCCAAGAGACCCAGTACTTC. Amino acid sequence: CATSDLTRDGGQETQYF.

The CDR3 coding sequence is TGTGCCAGTAGTATGTCGGGGGAAAACTACAATGAGCAGTTCTTC. Its protein is CASSMSGENYNEQFF. The J gene is TRBJ2-1, the V gene TRBV19, with D possibly TRBD2 on 6 matching bases. The germline V and J ends were trimmed by 3 bases and 3 bases, with 12 bases remaining between them. Germline CDR1 LNHDA, CDR2 SQIVND (reference sequence). This CDR3 comprises 15 residues.

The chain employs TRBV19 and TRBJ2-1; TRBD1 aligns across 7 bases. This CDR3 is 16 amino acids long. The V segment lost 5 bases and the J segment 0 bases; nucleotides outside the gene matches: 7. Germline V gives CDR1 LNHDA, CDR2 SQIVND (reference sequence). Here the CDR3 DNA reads TGTGCCAGTAGTCGGGACAGAGATTACTCCTACAATGAGCAGTTCTTC. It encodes CASSRDRDYSYNEQFF.

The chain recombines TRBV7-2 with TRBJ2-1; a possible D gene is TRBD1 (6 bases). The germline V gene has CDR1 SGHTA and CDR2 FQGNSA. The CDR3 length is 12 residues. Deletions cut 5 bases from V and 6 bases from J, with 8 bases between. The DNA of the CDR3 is TGTGCCAGCAGCGTACAGGGCAATGAGCAGTTCTTC. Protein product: CASSVQGNEQFF.

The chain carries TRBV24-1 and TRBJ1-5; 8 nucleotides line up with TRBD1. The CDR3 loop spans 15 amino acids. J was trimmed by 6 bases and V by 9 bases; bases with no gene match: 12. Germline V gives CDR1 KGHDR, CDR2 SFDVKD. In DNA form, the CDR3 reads TGTGCCACCCGCCGACCCTCGGACAGGGTTCAGCCCCAGCATTTT. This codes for CATRRPSDRVQPQHF.

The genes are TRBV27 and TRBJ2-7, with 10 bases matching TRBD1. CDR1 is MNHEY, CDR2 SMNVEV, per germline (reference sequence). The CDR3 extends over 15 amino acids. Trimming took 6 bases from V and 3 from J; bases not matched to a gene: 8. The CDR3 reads CASRSAGTGVYEQYF. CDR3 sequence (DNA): TGTGCCAGCAGATCCGCCGGGACAGGGGTCTACGAGCAGTACTTC.

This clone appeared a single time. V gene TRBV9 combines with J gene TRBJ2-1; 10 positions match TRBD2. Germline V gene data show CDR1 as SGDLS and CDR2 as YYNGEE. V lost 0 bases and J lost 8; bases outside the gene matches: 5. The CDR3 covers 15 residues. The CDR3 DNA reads TGTGCCAGCAGCGTAGGACTAGCGGGCGCTTATGAGCAGTTCTTC. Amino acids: CASSVGLAGAYEQFF.

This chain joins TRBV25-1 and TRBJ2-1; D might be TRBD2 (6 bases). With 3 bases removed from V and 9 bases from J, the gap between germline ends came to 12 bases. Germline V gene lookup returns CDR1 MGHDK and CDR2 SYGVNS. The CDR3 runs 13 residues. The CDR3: CASSEPAGSEQFF. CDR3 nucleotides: TGTGCCAGCAGTGAGCCCGCGGGGTCTGAGCAGTTCTTC.

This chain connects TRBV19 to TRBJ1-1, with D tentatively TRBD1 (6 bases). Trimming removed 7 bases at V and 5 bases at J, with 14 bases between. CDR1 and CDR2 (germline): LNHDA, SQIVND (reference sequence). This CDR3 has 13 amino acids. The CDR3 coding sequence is TGTGCCAGTATTTCGGGGGGCCGGACTGAAGCTTTCTTT. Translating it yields CASISGGRTEAFF.

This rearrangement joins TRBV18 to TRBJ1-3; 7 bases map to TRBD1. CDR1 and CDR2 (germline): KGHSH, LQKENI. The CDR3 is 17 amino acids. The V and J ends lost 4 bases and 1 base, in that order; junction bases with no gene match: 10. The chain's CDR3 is CASSRTSGTESGNTIYF. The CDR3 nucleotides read TGTGCCAGCTCACGAACCTCCGGGACAGAATCTGGAAACACCATATATTTT.

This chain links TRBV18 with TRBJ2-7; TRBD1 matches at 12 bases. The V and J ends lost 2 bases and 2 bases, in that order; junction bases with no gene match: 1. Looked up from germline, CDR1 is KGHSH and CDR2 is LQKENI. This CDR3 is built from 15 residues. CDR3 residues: CASSPGTGGTYEQYF. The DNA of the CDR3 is TGTGCCAGCTCACCAGGGACAGGGGGCACCTACGAGCAGTACTTC.

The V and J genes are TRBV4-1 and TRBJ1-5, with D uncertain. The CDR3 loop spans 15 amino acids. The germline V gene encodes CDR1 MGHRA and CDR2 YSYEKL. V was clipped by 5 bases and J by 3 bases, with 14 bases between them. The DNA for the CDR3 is TGCGCCAGCAGCGGCCGAGGGTTGGACAATCAGCCCCAGCATTTT. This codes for CASSGRGLDNQPQHF.

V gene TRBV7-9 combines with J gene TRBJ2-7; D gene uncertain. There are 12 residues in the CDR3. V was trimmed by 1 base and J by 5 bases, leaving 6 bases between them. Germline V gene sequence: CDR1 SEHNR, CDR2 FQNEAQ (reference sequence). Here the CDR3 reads CASSLVANEQYF. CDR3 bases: TGTGCCAGCAGCTTAGTAGCCAACGAGCAGTACTTC.

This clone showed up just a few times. The CDR3 nucleotides are TGTGCCAGCAGCCCGACCCAGGGGGCACTCTACGAGCAGTACTTC. This codes for CASSPTQGALYEQYF. The genes are TRBV7-6 and TRBJ2-7, with TRBD1 matching over 8 bases. Germline-derived CDR1 and CDR2 are SGHVS and FNYEAQ. There are 15 residues in the CDR3. The ends lost 5 bases at V and 3 bases at J; junction bases unmatched: 9.

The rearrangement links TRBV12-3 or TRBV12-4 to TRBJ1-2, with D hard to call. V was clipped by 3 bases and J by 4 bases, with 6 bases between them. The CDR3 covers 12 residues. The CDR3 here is CASSFPGYGYTF. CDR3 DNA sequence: TGTGCCAGCAGTTTCCCCGGCTATGGCTACACCTTC.

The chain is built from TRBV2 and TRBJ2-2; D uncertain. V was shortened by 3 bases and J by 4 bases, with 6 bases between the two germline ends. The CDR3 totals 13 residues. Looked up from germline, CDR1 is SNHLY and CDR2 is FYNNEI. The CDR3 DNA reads TGTGCCAGCAGTGACCAACTCACCGGGGAGCTGTTTTTT. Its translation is CASSDQLTGELFF.

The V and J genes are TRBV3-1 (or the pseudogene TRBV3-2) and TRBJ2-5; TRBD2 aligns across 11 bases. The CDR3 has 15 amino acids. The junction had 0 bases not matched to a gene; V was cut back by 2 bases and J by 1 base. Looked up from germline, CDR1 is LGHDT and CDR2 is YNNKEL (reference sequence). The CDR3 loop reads CASSQLAGGQETQYF. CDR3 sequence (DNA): TGTGCCAGCAGCCAACTAGCGGGGGGCCAAGAGACCCAGTACTTC.

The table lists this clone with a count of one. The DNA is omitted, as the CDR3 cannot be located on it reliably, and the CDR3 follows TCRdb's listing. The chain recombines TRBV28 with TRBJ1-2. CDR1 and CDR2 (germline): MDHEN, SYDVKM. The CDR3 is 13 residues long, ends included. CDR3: CASSVPPSYGYTF.

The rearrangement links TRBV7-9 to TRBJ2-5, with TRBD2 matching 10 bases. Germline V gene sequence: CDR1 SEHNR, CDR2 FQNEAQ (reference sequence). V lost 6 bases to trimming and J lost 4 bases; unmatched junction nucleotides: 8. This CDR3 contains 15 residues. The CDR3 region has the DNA TGTGCCAGCAGGGAAGCTAGCGGGAGTCTAGAGACCCAGTACTTC. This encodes CASREASGSLETQYF.

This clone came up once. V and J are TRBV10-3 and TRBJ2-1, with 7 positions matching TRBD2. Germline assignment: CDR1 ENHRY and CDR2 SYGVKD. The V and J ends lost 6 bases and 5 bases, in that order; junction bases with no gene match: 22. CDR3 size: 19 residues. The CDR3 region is CAISTFNIRVGGSDNEQFF. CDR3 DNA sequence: TGTGCCATCAGCACGTTTAACATCCGTGTGGGGGGGTCGGACAATGAGCAGTTCTTC.

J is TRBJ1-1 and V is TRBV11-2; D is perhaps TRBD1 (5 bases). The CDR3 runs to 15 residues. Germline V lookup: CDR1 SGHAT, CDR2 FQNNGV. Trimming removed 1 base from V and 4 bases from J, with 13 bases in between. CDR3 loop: CASSLVVREGTEAFF. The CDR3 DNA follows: TGTGCCAGCAGCTTAGTAGTCAGGGAGGGCACTGAAGCTTTCTTT.

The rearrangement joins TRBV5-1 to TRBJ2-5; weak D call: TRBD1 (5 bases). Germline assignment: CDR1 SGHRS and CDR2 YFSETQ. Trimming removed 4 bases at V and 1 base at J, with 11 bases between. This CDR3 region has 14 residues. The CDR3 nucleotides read TGCGCCAGCAGCGCTCAGGGAATCCAAGAGACCCAGTACTTC. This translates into CASSAQGIQETQYF.

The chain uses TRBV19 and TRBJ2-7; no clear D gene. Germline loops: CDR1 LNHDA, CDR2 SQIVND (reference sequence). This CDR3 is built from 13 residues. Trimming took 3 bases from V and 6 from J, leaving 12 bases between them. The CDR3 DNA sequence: TGTGCCAGTAGTATGCTGGTTTACAGCGAGCAGTACTTC. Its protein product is CASSMLVYSEQYF. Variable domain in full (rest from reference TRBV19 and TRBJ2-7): DGGITQSPKYLFRKEGQNVTLSCEQNLNHDAMYWYRQDPGQGLRLIYYSQIVNDFQKGDIAEGYSVSREKKESFPLTVTSAQKNPTAFYLCASSMLVYSEQYFGPGTRLTVT.

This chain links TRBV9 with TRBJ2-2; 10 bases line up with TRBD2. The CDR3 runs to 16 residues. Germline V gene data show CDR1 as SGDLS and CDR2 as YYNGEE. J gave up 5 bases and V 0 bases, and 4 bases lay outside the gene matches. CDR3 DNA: TGTGCCAGCAGCGTAGCGGTAGCGGGAGGTACCGGGGAGCTGTTTTTT. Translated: CASSVAVAGGTGELFF.

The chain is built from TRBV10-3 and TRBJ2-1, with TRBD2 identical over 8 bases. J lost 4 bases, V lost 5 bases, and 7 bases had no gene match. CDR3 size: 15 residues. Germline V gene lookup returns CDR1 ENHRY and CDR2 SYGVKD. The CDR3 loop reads CAISTSGLGYNEQFF. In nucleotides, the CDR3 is TGTGCCATCAGTACTAGCGGATTAGGTTACAATGAGCAGTTCTTC.